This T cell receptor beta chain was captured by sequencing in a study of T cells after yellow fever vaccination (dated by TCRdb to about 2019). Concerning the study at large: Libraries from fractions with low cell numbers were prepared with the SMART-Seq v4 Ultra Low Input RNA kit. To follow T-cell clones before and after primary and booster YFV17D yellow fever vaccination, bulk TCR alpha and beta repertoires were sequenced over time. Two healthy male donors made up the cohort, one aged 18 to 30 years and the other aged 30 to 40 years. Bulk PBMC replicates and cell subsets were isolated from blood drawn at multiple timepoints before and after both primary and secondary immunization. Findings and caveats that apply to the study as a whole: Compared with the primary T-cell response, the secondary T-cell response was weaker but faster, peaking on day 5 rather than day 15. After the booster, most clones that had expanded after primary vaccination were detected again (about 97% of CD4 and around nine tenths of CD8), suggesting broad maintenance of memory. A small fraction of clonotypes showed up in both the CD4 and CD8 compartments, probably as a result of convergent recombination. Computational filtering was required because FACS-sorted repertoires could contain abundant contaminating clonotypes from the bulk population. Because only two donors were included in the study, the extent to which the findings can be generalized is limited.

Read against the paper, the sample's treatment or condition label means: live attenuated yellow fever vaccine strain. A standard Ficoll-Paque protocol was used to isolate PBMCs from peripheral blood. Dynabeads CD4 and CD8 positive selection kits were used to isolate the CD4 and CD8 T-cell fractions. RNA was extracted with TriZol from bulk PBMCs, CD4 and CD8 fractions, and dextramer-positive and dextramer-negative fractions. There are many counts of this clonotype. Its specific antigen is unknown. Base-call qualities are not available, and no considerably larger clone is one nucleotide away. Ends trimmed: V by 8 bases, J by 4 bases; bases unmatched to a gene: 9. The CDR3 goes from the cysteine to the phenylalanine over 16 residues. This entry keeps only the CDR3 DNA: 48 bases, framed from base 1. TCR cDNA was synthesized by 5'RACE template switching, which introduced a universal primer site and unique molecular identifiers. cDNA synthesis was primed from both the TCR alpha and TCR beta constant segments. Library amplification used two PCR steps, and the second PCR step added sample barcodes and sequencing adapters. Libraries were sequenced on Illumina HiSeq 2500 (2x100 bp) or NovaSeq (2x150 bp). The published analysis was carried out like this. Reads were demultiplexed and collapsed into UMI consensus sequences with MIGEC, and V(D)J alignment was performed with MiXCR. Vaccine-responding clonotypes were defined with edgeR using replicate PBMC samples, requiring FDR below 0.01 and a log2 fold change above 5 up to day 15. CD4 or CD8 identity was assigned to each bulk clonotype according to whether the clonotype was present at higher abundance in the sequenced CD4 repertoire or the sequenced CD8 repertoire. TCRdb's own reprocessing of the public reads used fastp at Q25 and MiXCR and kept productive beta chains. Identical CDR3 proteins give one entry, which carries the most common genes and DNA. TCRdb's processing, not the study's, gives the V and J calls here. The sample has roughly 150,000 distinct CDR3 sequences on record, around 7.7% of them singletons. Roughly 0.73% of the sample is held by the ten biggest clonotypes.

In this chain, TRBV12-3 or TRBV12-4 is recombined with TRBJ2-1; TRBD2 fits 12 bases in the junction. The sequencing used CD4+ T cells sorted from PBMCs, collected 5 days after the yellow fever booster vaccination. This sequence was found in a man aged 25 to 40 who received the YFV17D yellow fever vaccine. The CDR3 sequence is CASGETSGRIYNEQFF. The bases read TGTGCCAGCGGGGAGACTAGCGGGAGAATATACAATGAGCAGTTCTTC.